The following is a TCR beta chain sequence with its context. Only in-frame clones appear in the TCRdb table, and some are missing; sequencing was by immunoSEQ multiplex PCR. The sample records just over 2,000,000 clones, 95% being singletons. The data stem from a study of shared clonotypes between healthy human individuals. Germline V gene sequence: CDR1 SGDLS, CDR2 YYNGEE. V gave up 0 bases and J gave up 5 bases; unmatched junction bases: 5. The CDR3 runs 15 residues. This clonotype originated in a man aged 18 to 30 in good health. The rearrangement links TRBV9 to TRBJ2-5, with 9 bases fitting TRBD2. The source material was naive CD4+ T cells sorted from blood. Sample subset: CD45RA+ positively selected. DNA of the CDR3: TGTGCCAGCAGCGTAGAGGCGGGGGGGCTCGAGACCCAGTACTTC. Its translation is CASSVEAGGLETQYF. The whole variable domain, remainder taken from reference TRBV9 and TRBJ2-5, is DSGVTQTPKHLITATGQRVTLRCSPRSGDLSVYWYQQSLDQGLQFLIQYYNGEERAKGNILERFSAQQFPDLHSELNLSSLELGDSALYFCASSVEAGGLETQYFGPGTRLLVL.